Each of the 19 T cell receptor beta chains below was sequenced from the same sample in a study of blood T cell repertoires in COVID-19. The method was immunoSEQ multiplex PCR; TCRdb's version includes in-frame clones alone and lacks a portion of them. The sample includes about 73,000 clones, 77% of them seen just once. The sequencing input was peripheral blood. The origin of the receptors is a man between 65 and 85 years old with COVID-19, enrolled during active disease.

The V and J genes are TRBV7-3 and TRBJ1-2; 7 bases agree with TRBD1. V was pared by 2 bases and J by 6 bases, with 3 bases of the junction left unmatched. Germline V gene sequence: CDR1 SGHTA, CDR2 FQGTGA. This CDR3 is 13 amino acids long. The CDR3 DNA is TGTGCCAGCAGCTTATCGACAGGGAATGGCTACACCTTC. It yields the protein CASSLSTGNGYTF.

J is TRBJ2-1 and V is TRBV7-2; TRBD2 matches at 7 bases. The ends lost 2 bases at V and 1 base at J; junction bases unmatched: 5. This CDR3 comprises 16 residues. Germline CDR1 SGHTA, CDR2 FQGNSA. In DNA form, the CDR3 reads TGTGCCAGCAGCTTATTATCTAGCGGATCCTACAATGAGCAGTTCTTC. As protein: CASSLLSSGSYNEQFF.

The chain is built from TRBV7-2 and TRBJ1-2; D call uncertain. The V end lost 6 bases, the J end lost 5 bases, and 13 bases lay between the germline ends. Looked up from germline, CDR1 is SGHTA and CDR2 is FQGNSA. The CDR3 contains 13 residues. Here the CDR3 reads CASRSIGGYGYTF. The DNA of the CDR3 is TGTGCCAGCAGATCCATTGGAGGTTATGGCTACACCTTC.

V gene TRBV4-2 combines with J gene TRBJ2-7, with 8 nucleotides matching TRBD1. V was pared by 0 bases and J by 6 bases, with 7 bases of the junction left unmatched. This CDR3 spans 15 amino acids. Germline values: CDR1 LGHNA, CDR2 YNFKEQ. DNA of the CDR3: TGTGCCAGCAGCCAAGACCGGACAGGGATGGTCGAGCAGTACTTC. Translated: CASSQDRTGMVEQYF.

The J gene is TRBJ2-2, the V gene TRBV7-9, with 7 bases lining up with TRBD2. CDR1 and CDR2 from the germline V gene are SEHNR and FQNEAQ (reference sequence). CDR3 length: 16 residues. J lost 3 bases, V lost 3 bases, and 7 bases had no gene match. This CDR3 is CASSFGGSEDTGELFF. CDR3 nucleotides: TGTGCCAGCAGCTTCGGCGGGAGTGAGGACACCGGGGAGCTGTTTTTT. Full variable domain (remainder filled in from reference TRBV7-9 and TRBJ2-2): DTGVSQNPRHKITKRGQNVTFRCDPISEHNRLYWYRQTLGQGPEFLTYFQNEAQLEKSRLLSDRFSAERPKGSFSTLEIQRTEQGDSAMYLCASSFGGSEDTGELFFGEGSRLTVL.

The gene calls are TRBV5-1 and TRBJ1-5; D call uncertain. Germline V gene data show CDR1 as SGHRS and CDR2 as YFSETQ. V was clipped by 4 bases and J by 10 bases, with 21 bases between them. The CDR3 has 15 amino acids. The CDR3: CASSVRGSEESPQHF. CDR3 DNA: TGCGCCAGCAGCGTACGAGGATCGGAGGAAAGTCCCCAGCATTTT.

J is TRBJ2-2 and V is TRBV18; 10 nucleotides line up with TRBD2. Germline CDR1 and CDR2: KGHSH and LQKENI. The CDR3 consists of 16 residues. V dropped 6 bases and J dropped 1; count of bases not matched to a gene: 5. DNA for the CDR3: TGTGCCAGCTCGCCATGGACTAGCGGGAACACCGGGGAGCTGTTTTTT. Its translation is CASSPWTSGNTGELFF.

The chain joins TRBV29-1 to TRBJ2-1; 7 bases are shared with TRBD2. J was trimmed by 0 bases and V by 4 bases; bases with no gene match: 9. From germline, CDR1 is SQVTM and CDR2 ANQGSEA. The CDR3 runs 16 residues. The CDR3 DNA follows: TGCAGCGTTGTCGTAGCGGGCCCCCGCTCCTACAATGAGCAGTTCTTC. This codes for CSVVVAGPRSYNEQFF.

The chain has TRBV5-5 and TRBJ1-5; the match to TRBD1 covers 10 bases. Germline CDR1 is SGHKS and CDR2 is YYEKEE (reference sequence). The CDR3 has 15 residues. The V and J ends lost 2 bases and 4 bases, in that order; junction bases with no gene match: 3. DNA for the CDR3: TGTGCCAGCAGCTTACCGGGACAGGGGAATCAGCCCCAGCATTTT. It specifies CASSLPGQGNQPQHF.

V usage is TRBV18 and J usage is TRBJ1-1; 11 bases map to TRBD1. Germline-derived CDR1 and CDR2 are KGHSH and LQKENI. V lost 2 bases to trimming and J lost 2 bases; unmatched junction nucleotides: 7. CDR3 length equals 17 residues. In DNA, the CDR3 is TGTGCCAGCTCACCAATCTGGACAGGGGGCAGAAACACTGAAGCTTTCTTT. This codes for CASSPIWTGGRNTEAFF.

This clone was detected only once. V is TRBV2 and J is TRBJ2-2, with D perhaps TRBD1 (6 bases). The CDR3 loop spans 15 amino acids. Germline V CDR1 and CDR2: SNHLY, FYNNEI. V lost 6 bases and J 2 bases, leaving 13 bases between the germline ends. The CDR3 DNA follows: TGTGCCAGCAGCGAACAGGGTGGTAACACCGGGGAGCTGTTTTTT. This codes for CASSEQGGNTGELFF.

In this sample, this clone turned up once. The CDR3: CASTRTRKRDGYTF. CDR3 sequence (DNA): TGTGCCAGCACCAGGACAAGGAAAAGGGATGGCTACACCTTC. The rearrangement links TRBV11-2 to TRBJ1-2; possible D gene TRBD1, 5 bases. Germline V CDR1 and CDR2: SGHAT, FQNNGV. The CDR3 runs to 14 residues. Deletions cut 7 bases from V and 6 bases from J, with 18 bases between.

This clone was picked up a small number of times. This rearrangement joins TRBV7-9 to TRBJ2-7; 12 positions match TRBD2. The CDR3 has 18 amino acids. V shed 1 base and J 2 bases; nucleotides not matched to a gene: 9. Germline loops: CDR1 SEHNR, CDR2 FQNEAQ (reference sequence). The DNA of the CDR3 is TGTGCCAGCAGCTTAGGGGCTAGCGGGAGGGCCTCCACCTACGAGCAGTACTTC. This translates into CASSLGASGRASTYEQYF.

This chain uses TRBV11-1 with TRBJ2-1, with 12 bases lining up with TRBD2. The CDR3 has 16 residues. J was trimmed by 2 bases and V by 3 bases; bases with no gene match: 2. The germline gives CDR1 SGHAT, CDR2 FQDESV (reference sequence). The CDR3 DNA sequence: TGTGCCAGCAGCTTCCTAGCGGGAGGGCCCTACAATGAGCAGTTCTTC. It translates to CASSFLAGGPYNEQFF. The entire variable domain, with the rest obtained from reference TRBV11-1 and TRBJ2-1, is as follows: EAEVAQSPRYKITEKSQAVAFWCDPISGHATLYWYRQILGQGPELLVQFQDESVVDDSQLPKDRFSAERLKGVDSTLKIQPAELGDSAMYLCASSFLAGGPYNEQFFGPGTRLTVL.

This clone was seen more than once but under ten times. The sample contains more than one DNA sequence encoding this CDR3. V is TRBV2 and J is TRBJ2-1, with 14 bases fitting TRBD2. This CDR3 contains 15 residues. With 9 bases clipped from V and 4 bases from J, the junction kept 5 bases outside the gene matches. Germline loops: CDR1 SNHLY, CDR2 FYNNEI. The CDR3 region has the DNA TGTGCCAGTAGACTAGCGGGAGGGTCTTACAATGAGCAGTTCTTC. Protein: CASRLAGGSYNEQFF.

This chain joins TRBV11-3 and TRBJ2-5; TRBD1 is a possible D gene (7 bases). Germline CDR1 is SGHNT and CDR2 is YENEEA. The CDR3 sequence is 19 residues long. Trimming stripped 1 base from V and 0 bases from J, with 21 bases between. CDR3 in DNA: TGTGCCAGCAGCTTAGGGCGTTGGGGGGACAGAGTGTACCAAGAGACCCAGTACTTC. Its translation: CASSLGRWGDRVYQETQYF.

The chain employs TRBV4-3 and TRBJ1-1; TRBD1 matches 10 bases. Germline CDR1 LGHNA, CDR2 YSLEER. The trim removed 1 base at V and 10 bases at J, leaving 6 bases unmatched. There are 14 residues in the CDR3. This CDR3 reads CASSQAGTGEVAFF. The DNA of the CDR3 is TGCGCCAGCAGCCAAGCAGGGACAGGGGAAGTAGCTTTCTTT.

The chain carries TRBV6-5 and TRBJ1-3; D is ambiguous. V lost 8 bases, J lost 0 bases, and 14 bases lay in between. The germline V gene has CDR1 MNHEY and CDR2 SVGAGI. The CDR3 covers 15 residues. CDR3 region: CASYASGTSGNTIYF. The CDR3 DNA is TGTGCCAGCTATGCCTCGGGTACCTCTGGAAACACCATATATTTT.

CDR3 sequence: CASSSQGRMNTEAFF. The CDR3 bases are TGTGCCAGCAGCTCGCAGGGGAGAATGAACACTGAAGCTTTCTTT. V usage is TRBV28 and J usage is TRBJ1-1, with D possibly being TRBD1 (6 bases). Per the germline V gene, CDR1 is MDHEN and CDR2 is SYDVKM. This CDR3 has 15 residues. The V and J ends lost 6 bases and 0 bases respectively, with 14 bases between them. The whole variable domain, filled in from reference TRBV28 and TRBJ1-1, reads DVKVTQSSRYLVKRTGEKVFLECVQDMDHENMFWYRQDPGLGLRLIYFSYDVKMKEKGDIPEGYSVSREKKERFSLILESASTNQTSMYLCASSSQGRMNTEAFFGQGTRLTVV.